The clone carrying this TCR beta chain was found a few times. The antigen is not known. Germline V lookup: CDR1 ENHRY, CDR2 SYGVKD. The CDR3 sequence is 12 residues long. Trimming took off 3 bases at V and 9 bases at J, with 12 bases between the two ends. Clones were sequenced by immunoSEQ multiplex PCR, and TCRdb holds only the in-frame ones, with some missing. The sample includes roughly 17,000 clones, 75% to 90% of them seen just once. The data were taken from a study of OX40 agonist ivuxolimab in advanced cancers. Findings of the study overall: Within 6 weeks, CD4+ and CD8+ blood T cells expanded clonally at 0.1 to 3.0 mg/kg. The study found among the lowest clonal expansion in partial responders at 0.1-3.0 mg/kg.

The genes are TRBV10-3 and TRBJ2-7; D is perhaps TRBD2 (5 bases). This sequence was found in an adult with an advanced solid tumor such as melanoma, head and neck, liver or kidney cancer. Here the sequenced sample was CD4+ or CD8+ T cells sorted from blood, taken in a trial of the OX40 agonist ivuxolimab. CDR3 nucleotide sequence: TGTGCCATCAGTGAAGACTCGGGAATGCAGTACTTC. Translating it yields CAISEDSGMQYF.